This TCR beta chain was found in a study of blood T cell repertoires in COVID-19. Data came from immunoSEQ multiplex PCR; TCRdb stores just in-frame clones and leaves some out. Of fewer than 130,000 clones detected, roughly four fifths appear once; the ten largest clones hold approximately 22%. Germline V gene sequence: CDR1 SGHRS, CDR2 YFSETQ. The V and J ends lost 0 bases and 6 bases respectively, with 13 bases between them. The CDR3 totals 15 residues. The receptor was isolated from a man in his 70s with active or convalescent COVID-19. Sequenced material: peripheral blood. The V call is TRBV5-1, the J call TRBJ2-4, with D possibly matching TRBD1 (6 bases). CDR3 sequence reads: CASSLEGRGINIQYF. The CDR3 bases are TGCGCCAGCAGCTTGGAGGGCAGGGGAATAAACATTCAGTACTTC.